Each of the 32 T cell receptor beta chains below was sequenced from the same sample in a study of cytomegalovirus exposure and HLA in healthy donors. PCR used 60 Vbeta primers and 13 Jbeta primers. Profiling relied on immunoSEQ multiplex PCR, and the TCRdb table lists in-frame clones only, not all of them. This table lists 40,000 or so clones. Specimen: PBMCs. The receptors here all came from a male donor in good health and CMV-seronegative.

The J gene is TRBJ1-2, the V gene TRBV4-1; maybe TRBD1 (6 bases). The germline V and J ends were trimmed by 0 bases and 7 bases, with 15 bases remaining between them. The CDR3 extends over 15 amino acids. Germline assignment: CDR1 MGHRA and CDR2 YSYEKL. The DNA of the CDR3 is TGCGCCAGCAGCCAAGATCTGGCAGGGGCTTTTGGCTACACCTTC. This codes for CASSQDLAGAFGYTF.

The rearrangement uses TRBV11-2 and TRBJ1-4; D not resolved. The germline gives CDR1 SGHAT, CDR2 FQNNGV. V was trimmed by 2 bases and J by 7 bases, leaving 5 bases between them. The CDR3 runs 12 residues. The CDR3 DNA reads TGTGCCAGCAGCTTAACGGGTGAAAAACTGTTTTTT. Translated, it gives CASSLTGEKLFF. The variable domain in full, completed from reference TRBV11-2 and TRBJ1-4, reads EAGVAQSPRYKIIEKRQSVAFWCNPISGHATLYWYQQILGQGPKLLIQFQNNGVVDDSQLPKDRFSAERLKGVDSTLKIQPAKLEDSAVYLCASSLTGEKLFFGSGTQLSVL.

V is TRBV29-1 and J is TRBJ1-2; D gene ambiguous. Germline loops: CDR1 SQVTM, CDR2 ANQGSEA. V dropped 3 bases and J dropped 7 bases, with 12 bases sitting between them. The CDR3 loop spans 12 amino acids. CDR3 sequence: CSVDFLGSGYTF. CDR3 bases: TGCAGCGTTGATTTCCTAGGGAGTGGCTACACCTTC.

The V and J genes are TRBV5-6 and TRBJ1-2, with 10 bases identical to TRBD1. Germline V gives CDR1 SGHDT, CDR2 YYEEEE. The V segment lost 4 bases and the J segment 10 bases; nucleotides outside the gene matches: 7. The CDR3 extends over 13 amino acids. CDR3 loop: CASSTGTGVDYTF. The CDR3 DNA follows: TGTGCCAGCAGCACCGGGACAGGGGTCGACTACACCTTC. Supplemented by reference TRBV5-6 and TRBJ1-2, the full variable domain reads DAGVTQSPTHLIKTRGQQVTLRCSPKSGHDTVSWYQQALGQGPQFIFQYYEEEERQRGNFPDRFSGHQFPNYSSELNVNALLLGDSALYLCASSTGTGVDYTFGSGTRLTVV.

The chain uses TRBV5-1 and TRBJ2-7; 9 bases fit TRBD2. The ends lost 0 bases at V and 5 bases at J; junction bases unmatched: 6. The CDR3 consists of 15 residues. CDR1 and CDR2 (germline): SGHRS, YFSETQ. Written as DNA, the CDR3 is TGCGCCAGCAGCTTGGTTGCGGGAGGGGGTAACGAGCAGTACTTC. Its translation is CASSLVAGGGNEQYF.

The chain recombines TRBV1 with TRBJ2-7; the D segment call TRBD2 is taken from the table without a DNA check. TRBV1 is deemed a pseudogene. The CDR3 totals 17 residues. The CDR3 reads CTSSQGTSGGSSYEQYF. The CDR3 nucleotides are TGCACCAGCAGCCAGGGAACTAGCGGGGGAAGCTCCTACGAGCAGTACTTC.

CDR3 sequence reads: CASSFTGPNTEAFF. In DNA form, the CDR3 reads TGCGCCAGCAGCTTCACAGGGCCGAACACTGAAGCTTTCTTT. V gene TRBV5-1 combines with J gene TRBJ1-1, with D perhaps matching TRBD1 (6 bases). Trimming removed 2 bases from V and 1 base from J, with 9 bases in between. Per germline, CDR1 SGHRS and CDR2 YFSETQ. This CDR3 comprises 14 residues.

The chain links TRBV6-6 to TRBJ2-7; a weak D match, TRBD2 (6 bases). CDR3 length: 12 residues. CDR1 is MNHNY and CDR2 is SVGAGI in the germline V gene (reference sequence). Trimming shortened V by 6 bases and J by 4 bases, and 10 bases separated the two germline ends. The CDR3: CASRGLSYEQYF. The DNA for the CDR3 is TGTGCCAGCAGGGGACTTTCATACGAGCAGTACTTC.

Here the CDR3 reads CASSDLVAAYEQYF. CDR3 DNA: TGTGCCAGCAGTGATTTGGTAGCGGCTTACGAGCAGTACTTC. The chain employs TRBV2 and TRBJ2-7; maybe TRBD2 (6 bases). V was cut by 3 bases and J by 4 bases, with 13 bases left in between. The CDR3 sequence is 14 residues long. Looked up from germline, CDR1 is SNHLY and CDR2 is FYNNEI.

V and J are TRBV7-9 and TRBJ1-1; 8 bases line up with TRBD1. After removal of 6 bases from V and 6 bases from J, the junction contained 3 bases not matched to a gene. This CDR3 contains 12 residues. The germline CDR1 and CDR2 sequences are SEHNR and FQNEAQ (reference sequence). The CDR3 loop reads CASSGDRSEAFF. CDR3 bases: TGTGCCAGCAGTGGGGACAGGTCTGAAGCTTTCTTT.

The chain carries TRBV2 and TRBJ2-1; 7 bases match TRBD2. There are 14 residues in the CDR3. CDR1 SNHLY and CDR2 FYNNEI come from the germline V gene. V was pared by 8 bases and J by 7 bases, with 11 bases of the junction left unmatched. The DNA for the CDR3 is TGTGCCAGCGGTTGGGAGGGTGGGTTGAATGAGCAGTTCTTC. Translated, it gives CASGWEGGLNEQFF.

The chain couples TRBV19 to TRBJ2-7; TRBD1 might be the D (6 bases). This CDR3 contains 16 residues. Germline CDR1 LNHDA, CDR2 SQIVND (reference sequence). V lost 5 bases, J lost 0 bases, and 17 bases lay in between. The CDR3 DNA follows: TGTGCCAGTAGTGCGGGTACAGGGCCTTACTCCTACGAGCAGTACTTC. Translating gives CASSAGTGPYSYEQYF.

The CDR3 bases are TGTGCCAGCAGCTTAACAGGCTTCAATTCACCCCTCCACTTT. Amino acids: CASSLTGFNSPLHF. The rearrangement joins TRBV11-2 to TRBJ1-6; a possible D gene is TRBD1 (5 bases). The CDR3 extends over 14 amino acids. From germline, CDR1 is SGHAT and CDR2 FQNNGV. V was pared by 2 bases and J by 7 bases, with 9 bases between.

J is TRBJ1-5 and V is TRBV27; D is uncertain. V lost 8 bases, J lost 3 bases, and 5 bases lay in between. This CDR3 spans 11 amino acids. Germline CDR1 MNHEY, CDR2 SMNVEV (reference sequence). This CDR3 is CASGTNQPQHF. The CDR3 DNA follows: TGTGCCAGCGGCACCAATCAGCCCCAGCATTTT.

V is TRBV7-9 and J is TRBJ2-7; D might be TRBD2 (6 bases). CDR3 length equals 13 residues. V was pared by 5 bases and J by 5 bases, with 13 bases between. CDR1 and CDR2 (germline): SEHNR, FQNEAQ (reference sequence). CDR3 amino acids: CASSRPTSNEQYF. The CDR3 DNA follows: TGTGCCAGCAGCCGACCGACTAGTAACGAGCAGTACTTC.

V is TRBV6-5 and J is TRBJ1-2, with D possibly being TRBD1 (5 bases). The CDR3 is 12 amino acids. V lost 2 bases, J lost 7 bases, and 8 bases lay in between. Germline V gives CDR1 MNHEY, CDR2 SVGAGI. The chain's CDR3 is CASSYEGAGYTF. In DNA form, the CDR3 reads TGTGCCAGCAGTTACGAAGGGGCTGGCTACACCTTC.

The V gene is TRBV5-1, the J gene TRBJ1-1; D might be TRBD1 (6 bases). From germline, CDR1 is SGHRS and CDR2 YFSETQ. The CDR3 is 14 amino acids. V lost 4 bases and J 1 base, leaving 11 bases between the germline ends. This chain's CDR3 is CASSLQGSNTEAFF. CDR3 nucleotide sequence: TGCGCCAGCAGCCTACAGGGATCGAACACTGAAGCTTTCTTT.

The rearrangement uses TRBV28 and TRBJ1-2; no reliable D call. CDR1 and CDR2 (germline): MDHEN, SYDVKM. V was clipped by 6 bases and J by 4 bases, with 9 bases between them. This CDR3 is 12 amino acids long. In nucleotides, the CDR3 is TGTGCCAGCAGAGAGGACTCCTATGGCTACACCTTC. Encoded protein: CASREDSYGYTF.

The chain is built from TRBV4-1 and TRBJ2-5; TRBD1 agrees at 8 bases. J gave up 4 bases and V 2 bases, and 3 bases lay outside the gene matches. CDR1 and CDR2 (germline): MGHRA, YSYEKL. The CDR3 contains 14 residues. The CDR3 is CASSQQGASETQYF. CDR3 coding DNA: TGCGCCAGCAGCCAACAGGGGGCATCAGAGACCCAGTACTTC.

J is TRBJ2-5 and V is TRBV7-9; 7 bases align to TRBD2. Germline-derived CDR1 and CDR2 are SEHNR and FQNEAQ (reference sequence). V was clipped by 5 bases and J by 2 bases; unmatched bases: 8. The CDR3 has 15 residues. The CDR3 nucleotides are TGTGCCAGCAGCCCCTTAGCGGGTCCGCAAGAGACCCAGTACTTC. Translating gives CASSPLAGPQETQYF.

CDR3 protein: CASTPRSPGNSPLHF. The CDR3 bases are TGTGCCAGCACCCCAAGGAGTCCGGGAAACTCACCCCTCCACTTT. V is TRBV2 and J is TRBJ1-6; D call uncertain. This CDR3 is built from 15 residues. V was trimmed by 7 bases and J by 10 bases, leaving 20 bases between them. CDR1 SNHLY and CDR2 FYNNEI come from the germline V gene.

The chain combines TRBV18 with TRBJ1-5; no reliable D call. Germline V gene data show CDR1 as KGHSH and CDR2 as LQKENI. CDR3 size: 14 residues. Trimming cost V 3 bases and J 2 bases, with 8 bases left between them. The CDR3 is CASSPSVGNQPQHF. The CDR3 nucleotides read TGTGCCAGCTCACCGAGTGTAGGCAATCAGCCCCAGCATTTT.

This chain uses TRBV7-9 with TRBJ2-7; unclear D gene. V gave up 10 bases and J gave up 1 base, with 17 bases separating them. The CDR3 is 14 amino acids. CDR1 is SEHNR and CDR2 is FQNEAQ in the germline V gene (reference sequence). This chain's CDR3 is CAILTPGVSYEQYF. The CDR3 nucleotides read TGTGCCATCCTCACCCCAGGTGTTTCCTACGAGCAGTACTTC.

This sequence joins TRBV19 and TRBJ1-1; possible D gene TRBD1, 6 bases. Germline-derived CDR1 and CDR2 are LNHDA and SQIVND (reference sequence). The CDR3 totals 13 residues. Trimming removed 2 bases from V and 4 bases from J, with 8 bases in between. CDR3 nucleotides: TGTGCCAGTAGTATAAGGGGGATCACTGAAGCTTTCTTT. Translation: CASSIRGITEAFF.

CDR3 in amino acids: CASSQRTGVNEQYF. The DNA of the CDR3 is TGTGCCAGCAGCCAAAGGACAGGAGTCAACGAGCAGTACTTC. The chain links TRBV4-2 to TRBJ2-7; 7 nucleotides line up with TRBD1. With 2 bases clipped from V and 5 bases from J, the junction kept 6 bases outside the gene matches. The CDR3 spans 14 residues. In germline, CDR1 is LGHNA, CDR2 YNFKEQ.

This chain links TRBV6-6 with TRBJ2-3; possibly TRBD2 for D (5 bases). CDR3 length equals 14 residues. V lost 2 bases and J lost 4, with 10 bases in between. Looked up from germline, CDR1 is MNHNY and CDR2 is SVGAGI (reference sequence). DNA for the CDR3: TGTGCCAGCAGTTACCTAGCTAGTGCAGATACGCAGTATTTT. Residues: CASSYLASADTQYF.

Concerning this clone: A junction end diverges from the germline sequence, so it may reflect a read error. The V and J genes are TRBV6-6 and TRBJ1-6; 7 bases align to TRBD1. Germline values: CDR1 MNHNY, CDR2 SVGAGI (reference sequence). The CDR3 consists of 14 residues. The DNA of the CDR3 is TGTGCCAGCAGTTACTCGACGGTTCCACAGGGGATGTTTTTT. It translates to CASSYSTVPQGMFF.

This chain uses TRBV25-1 with TRBJ1-2; D is possibly TRBD1 (5 bases). The CDR3 covers 15 residues. Germline-derived CDR1 and CDR2 are MGHDK and SYGVNS. V lost 1 base, J lost 1 base, and 10 bases lay in between. The DNA of the CDR3 is TGTGCCAGCAGTGAATGGAAAGGGGTTAACTATGGCTACACCTTC. It codes for CASSEWKGVNYGYTF.

The chain carries TRBV18 and TRBJ2-7; tentatively, D is TRBD2 (5 bases). The CDR3 runs to 13 residues. V lost 6 bases, J lost 2 bases, and 11 bases lay in between. The germline V gene has CDR1 KGHSH and CDR2 LQKENI. The chain's CDR3 is CASSPRGTYEQYF. The DNA for the CDR3 is TGTGCCAGCTCCCCCCGGGGAACCTACGAGCAGTACTTC.

The chain joins TRBV11-2 to TRBJ1-1; TRBD1 matches at 7 bases. The length of the CDR3 is 15 residues. Germline CDR1 and CDR2: SGHAT and FQNNGV. The ends lost 4 bases at V and 9 bases at J; junction bases unmatched: 14. This CDR3 is CASSSTVGATGKAFF. The CDR3 DNA is TGTGCCAGCAGCTCCACGGTAGGGGCGACAGGGAAAGCTTTCTTT. Full variable domain (remainder filled in from reference TRBV11-2 and TRBJ1-1): EAGVAQSPRYKIIEKRQSVAFWCNPISGHATLYWYQQILGQGPKLLIQFQNNGVVDDSQLPKDRFSAERLKGVDSTLKIQPAKLEDSAVYLCASSSTVGATGKAFFGQGTRLTVV.

This chain connects TRBV9 to TRBJ1-5; D not resolved. The CDR3 has 13 residues. With 3 bases removed from V and 2 bases from J, the gap between germline ends came to 6 bases. The germline CDR1 and CDR2 sequences are SGDLS and YYNGEE. CDR3 sequence: CASSDTGNQPQHF. The CDR3 DNA is TGTGCCAGCAGCGACACAGGCAATCAGCCCCAGCATTTT.

The J gene is TRBJ2-1, the V gene TRBV6-1, with unresolved D. The CDR3 extends over 13 amino acids. V was trimmed by 5 bases and J by 6 bases, leaving 11 bases between them. Germline CDR1 and CDR2: MNHNS and SASEGT. This CDR3 is CASSFTPSNEQFF. DNA for the CDR3: TGTGCCAGCAGTTTTACACCCTCCAATGAGCAGTTCTTC.